These 29 T cell receptor beta chains originate from one sample sequenced in a study of cytomegalovirus exposure and HLA in healthy donors. Sequencing used immunoSEQ multiplex PCR; TCRdb keeps in-frame clones, though not all of them. The sample consists of 100,000 to 120,000 clones, around 87% of them appearing once. Source material: PBMCs. Receptors were obtained from a woman in her late teens or twenties in good health and CMV-seropositive.

The rearrangement joins TRBV28 to TRBJ1-1; 8 nucleotides align to TRBD1. Germline V gene sequence: CDR1 MDHEN, CDR2 SYDVKM. V lost 6 bases and J lost 5; bases outside the gene matches: 8. CDR3 size: 14 residues. The CDR3 nucleotides read TGTGCCAGCAGACCCATTCAGGGGGCAACTGAAGCTTTCTTT. This codes for CASRPIQGATEAFF.

The chain combines TRBV10-1 with TRBJ2-1, with 7 bases lining up with TRBD2. The CDR3 length is 16 residues. The trim removed 3 bases at V and 2 bases at J, leaving 7 bases unmatched. Per the germline V gene, CDR1 is WNHNN and CDR2 is SYGVQD (reference sequence). This CDR3 is CASSDPLAAPYNEQFF. The CDR3 DNA reads as TGCGCCAGCAGTGACCCTCTAGCGGCCCCCTACAATGAGCAGTTCTTC.

The V call is TRBV6-1, the J call TRBJ1-1; D gene unclear. The length of the CDR3 is 15 residues. V lost 1 base, J lost 3 bases, and 12 bases lay in between. CDR1 and CDR2 (germline): MNHNS, SASEGT. CDR3 loop: CASSEGLIKDTEAFF. CDR3 in DNA: TGTGCCAGCAGTGAAGGACTGATTAAGGACACTGAAGCTTTCTTT.

The V and J genes are TRBV7-2 and TRBJ1-2, with a tentative D call TRBD1 (5 bases). With 4 bases removed from V and 1 base from J, the gap between germline ends came to 22 bases. CDR1 and CDR2 from the germline V gene are SGHTA and FQGNSA. This CDR3 spans 18 amino acids. DNA of the CDR3: TGTGCCAGCAGCTCCAAGGGGAGGGGAAGGAGTGGTAACTATGGCTACACCTTC. This codes for CASSSKGRGRSGNYGYTF.

The chain uses TRBV5-6 and TRBJ1-2; D gene uncertain. The length of the CDR3 is 14 residues. The germline V gene has CDR1 SGHDT and CDR2 YYEEEE. Trimming stripped 4 bases from V and 3 bases from J, with 13 bases between. The CDR3 DNA follows: TGTGCCAGCAGCCCCCCTCAGGTGGACTATGGCTACACCTTC. Its translation: CASSPPQVDYGYTF.

The chain combines TRBV5-1 with TRBJ1-3; maybe TRBD1 (5 bases). The CDR3 spans 17 residues. V shed 0 bases and J shed 0 bases, with 13 bases lying between them. CDR1 SGHRS and CDR2 YFSETQ come from the germline V gene. In nucleotides, the CDR3 is TGCGCCAGCAGCTTGGCCTATGGGGGGAGCTCTGGAAACACCATATATTTT. This encodes CASSLAYGGSSGNTIYF.

The J gene is TRBJ2-5, the V gene TRBV5-6; 9 bases are shared with TRBD2. The V segment lost 3 bases and the J segment 2 bases; nucleotides outside the gene matches: 5. The CDR3 is 15 residues long. CDR1 and CDR2 (germline): SGHDT, YYEEEE. This CDR3 is CASSYGTSSQETQYF. CDR3 in DNA: TGTGCCAGCAGCTACGGGACTAGCTCTCAAGAGACCCAGTACTTC.

The V and J genes are TRBV18 and TRBJ1-2; perhaps TRBD1 as D (5 bases). The V end lost 6 bases, the J end lost 1 base, and 9 bases lay between the germline ends. Germline CDR1 and CDR2: KGHSH and LQKENI. The CDR3 spans 13 residues. In nucleotides, the CDR3 is TGTGCCAGCTCCCCTGACAGTAACTATGGCTACACCTTC. As protein: CASSPDSNYGYTF.

Only a few counts were recorded for this clone. The chain combines TRBV10-1 with TRBJ2-5; tentatively, D is TRBD1 (5 bases). The length of the CDR3 is 12 residues. The V gene's germline CDR1 is WNHNN and CDR2 SYGVQD (reference sequence). The ends were cut back, 3 bases at V and 4 bases at J, with 6 bases in the middle. CDR3 in amino acids: CASSEGVETQYF. CDR3 in DNA: TGCGCCAGCAGTGAAGGGGTAGAGACCCAGTACTTC.

This chain joins TRBV2 and TRBJ1-6, with a possible D match to TRBD1 (5 bases). The germline gives CDR1 SNHLY, CDR2 FYNNEI. This CDR3 is built from 16 residues. Trimming took off 2 bases at V and 0 bases at J, with 8 bases between the two ends. The CDR3 DNA follows: TGTGCCAGCAGTGAAATGGGGCGCTCCTATAATTCACCCCTCCACTTT. As protein: CASSEMGRSYNSPLHF.

This chain's CDR3 is CASSPRDLSGNTIYF. For the CDR3, the DNA is TGTGCCAGCAGCCCCCGAGATCTCTCTGGAAACACCATATATTTT. The chain employs TRBV9 and TRBJ1-3; D not resolved. Germline lookup yields CDR1 SGDLS and CDR2 YYNGEE. The CDR3 loop spans 15 amino acids. V gave up 4 bases and J gave up 0 bases, with 11 bases separating them.

The chain links TRBV25-1 to TRBJ1-2; D is possibly TRBD1 (6 bases). This CDR3 contains 13 residues. Germline CDR1 and CDR2: MGHDK and SYGVNS. V was pared by 4 bases and J by 6 bases, with 12 bases between. The DNA for the CDR3 is TGTGCCAGCAGTGTACCAGGGGAGAATGGCTACACCTTC. Its protein product is CASSVPGENGYTF.

The chain has TRBV10-3 and TRBJ2-7, with D maybe TRBD1 (5 bases). Germline V lookup: CDR1 ENHRY, CDR2 SYGVKD. Trimming cost V 1 base and J 5 bases, with 9 bases left between them. The CDR3 is made up of 13 amino acids. The CDR3 sequence is CAISEWEGDEQYF. The CDR3 nucleotides are TGTGCCATCAGTGAGTGGGAAGGGGACGAGCAGTACTTC.

The chain couples TRBV6-1 to TRBJ2-7, with a possible D match to TRBD2 (7 bases). The CDR3 totals 13 residues. The V gene's germline CDR1 is MNHNS and CDR2 SASEGT. With 2 bases removed from V and 4 bases from J, the gap between germline ends came to 9 bases. CDR3 protein: CASSERGAYEQYF. For the CDR3, the DNA is TGTGCCAGCAGTGAACGGGGGGCTTACGAGCAGTACTTC.

The chain carries TRBV5-1 and TRBJ2-2, with D possibly being TRBD2 (5 bases). The CDR3 sequence is 15 residues long. V was shortened by 0 bases and J by 3 bases, with 9 bases between the two germline ends. Germline V CDR1 and CDR2: SGHRS, YFSETQ. CDR3 nucleotides: TGCGCCAGCAGCTTGGAAGGAGGCCACACCGGGGAGCTGTTTTTT. It encodes CASSLEGGHTGELFF.

V gene TRBV9 combines with J gene TRBJ1-4; a possible D gene is TRBD1 (6 bases). Trimming cost V 0 bases and J 4 bases, with 10 bases left between them. This CDR3 region has 15 residues. Germline CDR1 is SGDLS and CDR2 is YYNGEE. The CDR3 loop reads CASSVGGGNNEKLFF. The CDR3 DNA is TGTGCCAGCAGCGTAGGTGGGGGCAATAATGAAAAACTGTTTTTT.

V is TRBV6-5 and J is TRBJ2-7, with D uncertain. Germline V lookup: CDR1 MNHEY, CDR2 SVGAGI. The CDR3 is 15 residues long. Trimming took 3 bases from V and 2 from J, leaving 14 bases between them. In DNA, the CDR3 is TGTGCCAGCAGTTATGACAAGCCTTCCACCTACGAGCAGTACTTC. Its protein product is CASSYDKPSTYEQYF.

This chain's CDR3 is CASSQEYSHGYTF. The CDR3 region has the DNA TGTGCCAGCAGCCAAGAATATAGTCATGGCTACACCTTC. This chain links TRBV14 with TRBJ1-2; D is ambiguous. Germline V lookup: CDR1 SGHDN, CDR2 FVKESK. The CDR3 loop spans 13 amino acids. Trimming removed 0 bases from V and 6 bases from J, with 8 bases in between.

With respect to this clone: An end of the junction differs from the germline gene, which may be a read error. The rearrangement joins TRBV7-3 to TRBJ2-2; 10 positions match TRBD2. CDR1 is SGHTA and CDR2 is FQGTGA in the germline V gene. There are 17 residues in the CDR3. The CDR3 loop reads CASSPTSGPPNPGELFF. In DNA form, the CDR3 reads TGTGCCAGCAGCCCGACTAGCGGGCCCCCGAACCCCGGGGAGCTGTTTTTT.

The rearrangement joins TRBV5-1 to TRBJ1-2; possible D gene TRBD1, 6 bases. The length of the CDR3 is 13 residues. Germline loops: CDR1 SGHRS, CDR2 YFSETQ. The V end was cut by 4 bases, the J end by 8 bases, with 15 bases between. The CDR3 sequence is CASSPGHGLGYTF. For the CDR3, the DNA is TGCGCCAGCAGCCCGGGACACGGACTCGGCTACACCTTC.

The chain joins TRBV27 to TRBJ2-6; 7 nucleotides match TRBD1. The germline V gene encodes CDR1 MNHEY and CDR2 SMNVEV (reference sequence). V dropped 8 bases and J dropped 0; count of bases not matched to a gene: 16. The CDR3 length is 19 residues. The CDR3 reads CASGVMTGKVYSGANVLTF. CDR3 in DNA: TGTGCCAGCGGAGTTATGACAGGGAAGGTTTACTCTGGGGCCAACGTCCTGACTTTC.

The chain joins TRBV7-8 to TRBJ2-7, with 12 bases matching TRBD2. With 8 bases clipped from V and 4 bases from J, the junction kept 15 bases outside the gene matches. CDR3 size: 17 residues. From germline, CDR1 is SGHVS and CDR2 FQNEAQ. The CDR3 region is CASRQPLTSGRRYEQYF. CDR3 in DNA: TGTGCCAGCCGACAACCCCTGACTAGCGGGAGACGATACGAGCAGTACTTC.

The chain links TRBV5-1 to TRBJ2-1, with 15 bases identical to TRBD2. V was clipped by 4 bases and J by 1 base; unmatched bases: 9. The germline CDR1 and CDR2 sequences are SGHRS and YFSETQ. The CDR3 loop spans 19 amino acids. CDR3 loop: CASSRLVGLAGGSYNEQFF. CDR3 DNA sequence: TGCGCCAGCAGCCGCCTCGTGGGACTAGCGGGAGGATCCTACAATGAGCAGTTCTTC.

The chain uses TRBV5-1 and TRBJ1-2; D possibly corresponds to TRBD1 (6 bases). The V gene lost 3 bases and the J gene lost 5 bases, with 23 bases spanning the gap. CDR3 size: 17 residues. Germline CDR1 and CDR2: SGHRS and YFSETQ. CDR3 sequence (DNA): TGCGCCAGCAGCTCCCCCGCCAGGGGACGACGTCCTTATGGCTACACCTTC. Protein sequence: CASSSPARGRRPYGYTF.

CDR3 coding DNA: TGTGCCATAGCCCAGACTAGCGGGCGAGACGAGCAGTACTTC. Amino acid sequence: CAIAQTSGRDEQYF. The chain uses TRBV10-3 and TRBJ2-7, with 10 bases lining up with TRBD2. Germline V CDR1 and CDR2: ENHRY, SYGVKD. The ends lost 9 bases at V and 5 bases at J; junction bases unmatched: 10. The CDR3 contains 14 residues.

This clone was detected a few times. The chain uses TRBV5-1 and TRBJ2-7; no clear D gene. This CDR3 has 12 residues. Germline CDR1 reads SGHRS; CDR2 reads YFSETQ. The V gene lost 4 bases and the J gene lost 4 bases, with 9 bases spanning the gap. CDR3 loop: CASSLERYEQYF. The CDR3 bases are TGCGCCAGCAGCCTGGAGAGGTACGAGCAGTACTTC. Variable domain in full (rest from reference TRBV5-1 and TRBJ2-7): KAGVTQTPRYLIKTRGQQVTLSCSPISGHRSVSWYQQTPGQGLQFLFEYFSETQRNKGNFPGRFSGRQFSNSRSEMNVSTLELGDSALYLCASSLERYEQYFGPGTRLTVT.

The chain has TRBV19 and TRBJ2-7; 11 bases align to TRBD1. The germline V gene has CDR1 LNHDA and CDR2 SQIVND (reference sequence). Trimming cost V 9 bases and J 2 bases; bases outside gene matches: 6. This CDR3 is built from 14 residues. Here the CDR3 DNA reads TGTGCCAGCCGACCGGGACAGGGGGCCTACGAGCAGTACTTC. It codes for CASRPGQGAYEQYF.

V and J are TRBV5-4 and TRBJ1-2; D gene uncertain. The CDR3 contains 13 residues. In germline, CDR1 is SGHNT, CDR2 YYREEE (reference sequence). V dropped 0 bases and J dropped 4 bases, with 7 bases sitting between them. This chain's CDR3 is CASSLEGGYGYTF. CDR3 in DNA: TGTGCCAGCAGCTTGGAGGGAGGCTATGGCTACACCTTC.

V is TRBV5-4 and J is TRBJ1-6; 7 nucleotides match TRBD1. V was clipped by 0 bases and J by 9 bases; unmatched bases: 3. The CDR3 runs 14 residues. The germline gives CDR1 SGHNT, CDR2 YYREEE (reference sequence). CDR3: CASSLGQGPSPLHF. The CDR3 coding sequence is TGTGCCAGCAGCTTGGGACAGGGCCCTTCACCCCTCCACTTT.